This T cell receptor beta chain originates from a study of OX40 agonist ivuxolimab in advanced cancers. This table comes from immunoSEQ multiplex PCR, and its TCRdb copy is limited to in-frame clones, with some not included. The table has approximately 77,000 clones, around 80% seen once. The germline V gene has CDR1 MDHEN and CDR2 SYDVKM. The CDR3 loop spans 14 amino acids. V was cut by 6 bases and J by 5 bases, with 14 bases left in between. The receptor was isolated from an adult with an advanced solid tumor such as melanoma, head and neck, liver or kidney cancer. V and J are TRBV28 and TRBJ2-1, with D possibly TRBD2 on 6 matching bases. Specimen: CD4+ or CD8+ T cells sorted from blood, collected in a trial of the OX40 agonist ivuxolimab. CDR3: CASSSGGKHNEQFF. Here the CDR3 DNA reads TGTGCCAGCAGCTCCGGCGGGAAACACAATGAGCAGTTCTTC.